One and the same sample provided the 24 T cell receptor beta chains below, sequenced in a study of cytomegalovirus exposure and HLA in healthy donors. The PCR contained 60 Vbeta and 13 Jbeta primers. Profiled with immunoSEQ multiplex PCR; TCRdb holds only in-frame clones, not every one. The sample consists of around 130,000 clones, 80% of them appearing once. Sample: PBMCs. These receptors were taken from a woman in her thirties or forties in good health and CMV-seronegative.

This clone was detected once. This chain links TRBV4-2 with TRBJ2-1; 10 positions match TRBD2. This CDR3 spans 15 amino acids. V trimming: 0 bases; J trimming: 7 bases; junction bases outside the gene matches: 3. Looked up from germline, CDR1 is LGHNA and CDR2 is YNFKEQ. This chain's CDR3 is CASSQEGTSENEQFF. The DNA of the CDR3 is TGTGCCAGCAGCCAAGAGGGGACTAGCGAAAATGAGCAGTTCTTC.

V and J are TRBV6-6 and TRBJ1-1; possibly TRBD1 for D (6 bases). The germline V gene encodes CDR1 MNHNY and CDR2 SVGAGI (reference sequence). CDR3 size: 14 residues. The germline V and J ends were trimmed by 6 bases and 6 bases, with 17 bases remaining between them. CDR3 sequence (DNA): TGTGCCAGCAGCCCACGGGGCAGGGGCCCTGAAGCTTTCTTT. This encodes CASSPRGRGPEAFF.

This chain connects TRBV25-1 to TRBJ2-2; TRBD1 matches 10 bases. There are 16 residues in the CDR3. The J segment lost 4 bases and the V segment lost 6 bases, leaving 8 bases of the junction unmatched. Germline values: CDR1 MGHDK, CDR2 SYGVNS. The CDR3, as DNA: TGTGCCAGCAGACCCGGGACAGGGGTTGTCACCGGGGAGCTGTTTTTT. Translating gives CASRPGTGVVTGELFF.

The gene calls are TRBV19 and TRBJ1-5; no reliable D call. The CDR3 has 15 amino acids. Germline CDR1 and CDR2: LNHDA and SQIVND (reference sequence). V lost 0 bases and J lost 3, with 9 bases in between. The CDR3 DNA is TGTGCCAGTAGTATAGACAGGAGGCACAATCAGCCCCAGCATTTT. It translates to CASSIDRRHNQPQHF. The full variable domain, completed using reference TRBV19 and TRBJ1-5, is DGGITQSPKYLFRKEGQNVTLSCEQNLNHDAMYWYRQDPGQGLRLIYYSQIVNDFQKGDIAEGYSVSREKKESFPLTVTSAQKNPTAFYLCASSIDRRHNQPQHFGDGTRLSIL.

On this clone itself: The junction departs from germline at one end; a sequencing error may be responsible. J is TRBJ2-1 and V is TRBV7-9, with TRBD2 matching over 9 bases. Germline-derived CDR1 and CDR2 are SEHNR and FQNEAQ (reference sequence). The CDR3 contains 17 residues. CDR3 in amino acids: CSSSLAGVIRSYNEQFF. The CDR3 region has the DNA TGTTCCAGCAGCTTAGCGGGAGTAATACGGTCCTACAATGAGCAGTTCTTC.

The V gene is TRBV5-4, the J gene TRBJ2-2; 7 nucleotides align to TRBD2. The V and J ends lost 4 bases and 7 bases, in that order; junction bases with no gene match: 16. The length of the CDR3 is 17 residues. Germline CDR1 SGHNT, CDR2 YYREEE (reference sequence). CDR3 sequence reads: CASSKKEGLLGGGELFF. DNA for the CDR3: TGTGCCAGCAGCAAGAAAGAGGGACTATTGGGAGGCGGGGAGCTGTTTTTT.

This sequence joins TRBV6-6 and TRBJ1-5, with TRBD1 matching 9 bases. This CDR3 spans 16 amino acids. V was clipped by 6 bases and J by 3 bases; unmatched bases: 9. Germline assignment: CDR1 MNHNY and CDR2 SVGAGI (reference sequence). The DNA for the CDR3 is TGTGCCAGCAGAGGGCCGGGACAGGGATCCAATCAGCCCCAGCATTTT. Its translation is CASRGPGQGSNQPQHF.

V gene TRBV10-3 combines with J gene TRBJ2-7; tentative D call: TRBD1 (7 bases). Per the germline V gene, CDR1 is ENHRY and CDR2 is SYGVKD. This CDR3 is built from 13 residues. V lost 7 bases to trimming and J lost 1 base, with 11 bases between them. CDR3 amino acids: CAINPGGSYEQYF. The DNA of the CDR3 is TGTGCCATCAACCCAGGGGGGTCCTACGAGCAGTACTTC.

This clone has just one count. V is TRBV7-9 and J is TRBJ1-4; 7 bases fit TRBD1. J lost 7 bases, V lost 5 bases, and 7 bases had no gene match. Germline CDR1 and CDR2: SEHNR and FQNEAQ (reference sequence). The CDR3 covers 14 residues. The CDR3 reads CASSPRGQPEKLFF. DNA for the CDR3: TGTGCCAGCAGCCCTCGGGGACAGCCTGAAAAACTGTTTTTT.

This clone appeared a few times. This rearrangement joins TRBV4-2 to TRBJ2-7, with 8 positions matching TRBD2. Unmatched junction bases numbered 8, after V lost 0 bases and J lost 7 bases. The CDR3 has 15 amino acids. Germline CDR1 and CDR2: LGHNA and YNFKEQ. The CDR3 nucleotides read TGTGCCAGCAGCCAAGATGACGGGGGGGCGGGAGAGCAGTACTTC. Translating gives CASSQDDGGAGEQYF.

The chain has TRBV29-1 and TRBJ2-3; TRBD2 matches 9 bases. Germline CDR1 SQVTM, CDR2 ANQGSEA. The CDR3 loop spans 13 amino acids. Losses at the gene ends were 8 bases for V and 6 bases for J; bases not matched to a gene: 9. The CDR3 DNA reads TGCAGCCTGCGGGCGGGAGGGGGTGATACGCAGTATTTT. Amino acids: CSLRAGGGDTQYF.

The sample holds one count of this clone. The rearrangement links TRBV4-1 to TRBJ2-7; 15 bases match TRBD2. This CDR3 contains 18 residues. V lost 0 bases to trimming and J lost 5 bases; unmatched junction nucleotides: 8. Germline CDR1 is MGHRA and CDR2 is YSYEKL. CDR3 sequence: CASSQEGLAGGFIDEQYF. In nucleotides, the CDR3 is TGCGCCAGCAGCCAAGAGGGACTAGCGGGAGGATTTATCGACGAGCAGTACTTC.

The V and J genes are TRBV2 and TRBJ2-5; 8 positions match TRBD1. The CDR3 extends over 13 amino acids. Germline V CDR1 and CDR2: SNHLY, FYNNEI. V shed 6 bases and J 5 bases; nucleotides not matched to a gene: 5. CDR3 residues: CASRGQVGETQYF. As DNA, the CDR3 is TGTGCCAGCAGGGGACAGGTCGGGGAGACCCAGTACTTC. The entire variable domain, with the rest obtained from reference TRBV2 and TRBJ2-5, is as follows: EPEVTQTPSHQVTQMGQEVILRCVPISNHLYFYWYRQILGQKVEFLVSFYNNEISEKSEIFDDQFSVERPDGSNFTLKIRSTKLEDSAMYFCASRGQVGETQYFGPGTRLLVL.

The chain combines TRBV18 with TRBJ2-1, with 7 bases identical to TRBD1. Trimming at V came to 5 bases and at J to 8 bases, leaving 18 bases not matched to a gene. Per the germline V gene, CDR1 is KGHSH and CDR2 is LQKENI. This CDR3 is built from 17 residues. CDR3 bases: TGTGCCAGCTCATGGTTAATCGGGACAGCAATAGAGGATGAGCAGTTCTTC. This sequence encodes CASSWLIGTAIEDEQFF.

The chain joins TRBV4-2 to TRBJ2-7, with 8 nucleotides matching TRBD2. V gave up 1 base and J gave up 3 bases; unmatched junction bases: 5. Germline V lookup: CDR1 LGHNA, CDR2 YNFKEQ. The CDR3 is made up of 15 amino acids. The CDR3 is CASSQGTSGVYEQYF. DNA of the CDR3: TGTGCCAGCAGCCAAGGAACTAGCGGAGTCTACGAGCAGTACTTC.

This clone has just one count. This sequence joins TRBV7-2 and TRBJ2-5; a weak D match, TRBD1 (6 bases). V was trimmed by 2 bases and J by 4 bases, leaving 14 bases between them. The CDR3 has 15 amino acids. Germline-derived CDR1 and CDR2 are SGHTA and FQGNSA. The CDR3: CASSLLGGSGETQYF. The CDR3 DNA follows: TGTGCCAGCAGCTTACTTGGGGGCAGCGGAGAGACCCAGTACTTC.

In this sample, this clone turned up a few times. This chain connects TRBV6-1 to TRBJ1-5, with D maybe TRBD1 (6 bases). This CDR3 has 15 residues. Trimming took 8 bases from V and 1 from J, leaving 15 bases between them. Germline V CDR1 and CDR2: MNHNS, SASEGT. CDR3 loop: CASRSGVGSNQPQHF. For the CDR3, the DNA is TGTGCCAGCCGGTCAGGGGTCGGAAGCAATCAGCCCCAGCATTTT.

This chain links TRBV5-6 with TRBJ1-1, with D possibly being TRBD1 (6 bases). The V end lost 2 bases, the J end lost 4 bases, and 9 bases lay between the germline ends. The CDR3 runs 13 residues. Germline V gene sequence: CDR1 SGHDT, CDR2 YYEEEE. The CDR3 DNA is TGTGCCAGCAGCTTTTCAGGGGCCACTGAAGCTTTCTTT. Translating it yields CASSFSGATEAFF.

V usage is TRBV1 and J usage is TRBJ2-1; TRBD2 was called by the table and not checked on the DNA. TRBV1 is a listed pseudogene. CDR3 length: 15 residues. The CDR3 protein is CTSSQANPGLAEQFF. DNA for the CDR3: TGCACCAGCAGCCAAGCTAATCCGGGACTAGCTGAGCAGTTCTTC.

The V gene is TRBV19, the J gene TRBJ1-5; D is uncertain. Germline CDR1 is LNHDA and CDR2 is SQIVND (reference sequence). The CDR3 has 16 residues. Trimming pared 3 bases from V and 0 bases from J, leaving 12 bases between. The CDR3 DNA reads TGTGCCAGTAGTATCGGAGGCGGCTATAGCAATCAGCCCCAGCATTTT. Amino acid sequence: CASSIGGGYSNQPQHF.

The chain is built from TRBV5-1 and TRBJ1-6; 9 nucleotides match TRBD1. With 4 bases clipped from V and 8 bases from J, the junction kept 7 bases outside the gene matches. This CDR3 is built from 15 residues. Germline V gene lookup returns CDR1 SGHRS and CDR2 YFSETQ. CDR3 sequence reads: CASSLRQGGDSPLHF. DNA of the CDR3: TGCGCCAGCAGCCTCCGACAGGGGGGGGATTCACCCCTCCACTTT.

This chain links TRBV9 with TRBJ1-5; 8 bases line up with TRBD1. Germline values: CDR1 SGDLS, CDR2 YYNGEE. The CDR3 length is 19 residues. J lost 1 base, V lost 0 bases, and 12 bases had no gene match. CDR3 residues: CASSVGRGRRNRSNQPQHF. The CDR3 DNA reads as TGTGCCAGCAGCGTAGGCAGGGGGCGAAGGAATAGGAGCAATCAGCCCCAGCATTTT.

This chain uses TRBV28 with TRBJ2-7; 8 bases line up with TRBD2. The CDR3 runs 15 residues. With V trimmed by 5 bases and J by 4 bases, 10 bases remained unmatched. Germline V gene data show CDR1 as MDHEN and CDR2 as SYDVKM. Here the CDR3 reads CASSPPSGRRYEQYF. The CDR3 DNA reads as TGTGCCAGCAGTCCCCCCAGCGGGAGACGGTACGAGCAGTACTTC. The variable domain in full, completed from reference TRBV28 and TRBJ2-7, reads DVKVTQSSRYLVKRTGEKVFLECVQDMDHENMFWYRQDPGLGLRLIYFSYDVKMKEKGDIPEGYSVSREKKERFSLILESASTNQTSMYLCASSPPSGRRYEQYFGPGTRLTVT.

J is TRBJ1-2 and V is TRBV2, with TRBD1 identical over 10 bases. Trimming removed 5 bases from V and 4 bases from J; junction bases left unmatched: 13. This CDR3 spans 17 amino acids. Germline V gene data show CDR1 as SNHLY and CDR2 as FYNNEI. The CDR3 DNA is TGTGCCAGCAGTTCCCCGGGACAGGGGACCCCGGGCTATGGCTACACCTTC. It codes for CASSSPGQGTPGYGYTF. Drawing the rest from reference TRBV2 and TRBJ1-2, the complete variable domain is EPEVTQTPSHQVTQMGQEVILRCVPISNHLYFYWYRQILGQKVEFLVSFYNNEISEKSEIFDDQFSVERPDGSNFTLKIRSTKLEDSAMYFCASSSPGQGTPGYGYTFGSGTRLTVV.